The 26 T cell receptor beta chains listed next were all sequenced from one sample in a study of blood T cell repertoires in COVID-19. Assay: immunoSEQ multiplex PCR; the TCRdb copy retains only in-frame clones and omits some. This sample carries approximately 210,000 clones, 65% to 90% of them seen once, and the ten largest clones take around 8.9%. The source material was PBMCs or T cells enriched from blood (not recorded which). Source of these receptors: a woman aged 45-60 years with acute COVID-19.

J is TRBJ2-4 and V is TRBV9, with a possible D match to TRBD1 (6 bases). Germline CDR1 is SGDLS and CDR2 is YYNGEE. The CDR3 is 16 amino acids. V lost 0 bases, J lost 7 bases, and 17 bases lay in between. The CDR3 coding sequence is TGTGCCAGCAGCGTAGGGTCGCGGACAGCGTCGAACATTCAGTACTTC. As protein: CASSVGSRTASNIQYF.

The chain employs TRBV13 and TRBJ1-2; no reliable D call. V lost 0 bases, J lost 4 bases, and 12 bases lay in between. Germline CDR1 PRHDT, CDR2 FYEKMQ (reference sequence). The CDR3 totals 15 residues. CDR3 sequence: CASSLGRPGGYGYTF. CDR3 coding DNA: TGTGCCAGCAGCTTAGGCCGCCCGGGTGGCTATGGCTACACCTTC.

There are a few counts of this clone. The chain employs TRBV3-1 (or the pseudogene TRBV3-2) and TRBJ1-6, with D perhaps TRBD1 (6 bases). This CDR3 has 17 residues. The germline V gene encodes CDR1 LGHDT and CDR2 YNNKEL (reference sequence). Trimming pared 1 base from V and 9 bases from J, leaving 19 bases between. The CDR3 here is CASSQGDIYLSGSPLHF. CDR3 coding DNA: TGTGCCAGCAGCCAAGGGGACATATACCTGAGTGGTTCACCCCTCCACTTT.

The genes are TRBV28 and TRBJ2-3, with D unresolved. The germline gives CDR1 MDHEN, CDR2 SYDVKM. The length of the CDR3 is 14 residues. V lost 5 bases and J lost 1, with 10 bases in between. CDR3 nucleotide sequence: TGTGCCAGCAGTACGAACCGGGGCACAGATACGCAGTATTTT. It is translated as CASSTNRGTDTQYF.

The CDR3 DNA sequence: TGCAGCCTCCAGACAGGGAAGAACTATGGCTACACCTTC. This translates into CSLQTGKNYGYTF. V is TRBV29-1 and J is TRBJ1-2, with 7 bases matching TRBD1. Germline V gives CDR1 SQVTM, CDR2 ANQGSEA. This CDR3 has 13 residues. J was trimmed by 2 bases and V by 8 bases; bases with no gene match: 8.

The V gene is TRBV28, the J gene TRBJ2-4; D is uncertain. V was shortened by 3 bases and J by 8 bases, with 11 bases between the two germline ends. The CDR3 contains 13 residues. The germline V gene encodes CDR1 MDHEN and CDR2 SYDVKM. CDR3 nucleotides: TGTGCCAGCAGTTTCCGACTCCGCGACATTCAGTACTTC. It yields the protein CASSFRLRDIQYF.

The chain employs TRBV25-1 and TRBJ2-1; D is ambiguous. The CDR3 spans 11 residues. Trimming took 6 bases from V and 8 from J, leaving 8 bases between them. Per the germline V gene, CDR1 is MGHDK and CDR2 is SYGVNS. This CDR3 is CASSPFHEQFF. In DNA form, the CDR3 reads TGTGCCAGCAGCCCGTTTCATGAGCAGTTCTTC.

The V gene is TRBV18, the J gene TRBJ2-5, with D tentatively TRBD1 (6 bases). The CDR3 runs 15 residues. Germline V gives CDR1 KGHSH, CDR2 LQKENI. Trimming took 3 bases from V and 5 from J, leaving 16 bases between them. The CDR3 spells CASSPGLGAIETQYF. CDR3 DNA sequence: TGTGCCAGCTCACCGGGTCTGGGGGCAATCGAGACCCAGTACTTC.

V gene TRBV7-2 combines with J gene TRBJ2-6; D perhaps matches TRBD1 (5 bases). Trimming took 1 base from V and 0 from J, leaving 7 bases between them. Germline CDR1 SGHTA, CDR2 FQGNSA. This CDR3 has 16 amino acids. The DNA of the CDR3 is TGTGCCAGCAGCTTAGAGGGGTCCTCTGGGGCCAACGTCCTGACTTTC. Translating gives CASSLEGSSGANVLTF.

This clone was seen only once. The chain employs TRBV5-1 and TRBJ2-7, with TRBD2 identical over 10 bases. With V trimmed by 2 bases and J by 3 bases, 5 bases remained unmatched. The CDR3 covers 15 residues. Germline-derived CDR1 and CDR2 are SGHRS and YFSETQ. CDR3 bases: TGCGCCAGCAGCTTAGTATCTAGCGGGGGCTACGAGCAGTACTTC. Its translation is CASSLVSSGGYEQYF.

A single count supports this clone. The chain links TRBV4-1 to TRBJ2-7; no definite D call. The germline V gene has CDR1 MGHRA and CDR2 YSYEKL. The CDR3 extends over 18 amino acids. V was shortened by 4 bases and J by 2 bases, with 24 bases between the two germline ends. The CDR3 sequence is CASSREVSTVRIAYEQYF. The CDR3 bases are TGCGCCAGCAGCCGCGAAGTATCTACAGTCCGCATAGCCTACGAGCAGTACTTC.

The gene calls are TRBV7-9 and TRBJ1-4; D gene ambiguous. With 6 bases removed from V and 5 bases from J, the gap between germline ends came to 7 bases. Germline V gene sequence: CDR1 SEHNR, CDR2 FQNEAQ (reference sequence). CDR3 length equals 12 residues. CDR3: CASSVGNEKLFF. CDR3 bases: TGTGCCAGCAGTGTCGGGAATGAAAAACTGTTTTTT.

This clone came up once. The chain is built from TRBV24-1 and TRBJ2-3, with 11 bases identical to TRBD2. V shed 5 bases and J 4 bases; nucleotides not matched to a gene: 7. CDR1 is KGHDR, CDR2 SFDVKD, per germline. The CDR3 loop spans 16 amino acids. CDR3 sequence reads: CATSGSSGRSADTQYF. CDR3 nucleotide sequence: TGTGCCACCAGTGGTTCTAGCGGGAGGTCAGCAGATACGCAGTATTTT.

This rearrangement joins TRBV3-1 (or the pseudogene TRBV3-2) to TRBJ1-2, with a tentative D call TRBD1 (6 bases). The germline V gene has CDR1 LGHDT and CDR2 YNNKEL (reference sequence). The CDR3 contains 13 residues. V was cut by 2 bases and J by 7 bases, with 11 bases left in between. CDR3 loop: CASSQIQGTGYTF. In nucleotides, the CDR3 is TGTGCCAGCAGCCAAATACAGGGTACTGGCTACACCTTC.

V and J are TRBV4-1 and TRBJ2-1; 8 nucleotides line up with TRBD2. V trimming: 8 bases; J trimming: 15 bases; junction bases outside the gene matches: 18. Germline assignment: CDR1 MGHRA and CDR2 YSYEKL. The CDR3 consists of 14 residues. DNA of the CDR3: TGCGCCAGCCTGCAGATTGGAGGTCGGGGGGGTGTGTTCTTC. Translating it yields CASLQIGGRGGVFF.

This chain links TRBV16 with TRBJ1-6, with D perhaps matching TRBD1 (6 bases). V was trimmed by 2 bases and J by 8 bases, leaving 10 bases between them. The length of the CDR3 is 14 residues. The germline V gene has CDR1 KGHSY and CDR2 FQNENV. CDR3 sequence: CASSQGRGDSPLHF. CDR3 sequence (DNA): TGTGCCAGCAGCCAAGGGAGGGGGGATTCACCCCTCCACTTT.

The CDR3 bases are TGTGCCAGCAGTTCGATATGGCTAGCCGAAGCTTTCTTT. This gives the protein CASSSIWLAEAFF. J is TRBJ1-1 and V is TRBV28, with unresolved D. The germline V and J ends were trimmed by 4 bases and 8 bases, with 14 bases remaining between them. The CDR3 covers 13 residues. The germline V gene encodes CDR1 MDHEN and CDR2 SYDVKM.

This clone was detected only once. The rearrangement uses TRBV12-5 and TRBJ1-5; TRBD1 matches 8 bases. Per the germline V gene, CDR1 is LGHNT and CDR2 is FRNRAP. V gave up 3 bases and J gave up 2 bases; unmatched junction bases: 6. This CDR3 has 16 amino acids. As DNA, the CDR3 is TGTGCTAGTGGTTTAGACAGGGGTACCGGCAATCAGCCCCAGCATTTT. Translated: CASGLDRGTGNQPQHF. Filled out from reference TRBV12-5 and TRBJ1-5, the complete variable domain reads DARVTQTPRHKVTEMGQEVTMRCQPILGHNTVFWYRQTMMQGLELLAYFRNRAPLDDSGMPKDRFSAEMPDATLATLKIQPSEPRDSAVYFCASGLDRGTGNQPQHFGDGTRLSIL.

The V gene is TRBV6-5, the J gene TRBJ2-7; 12 bases fit TRBD2. The CDR3 covers 15 residues. Germline trimming cut 6 bases from V and 3 bases from J; bases unmatched to any gene: 6. The V gene's germline CDR1 is MNHEY and CDR2 SVGAGI. CDR3 coding DNA: TGTGCCAGCAGGGGCCTAGCGGGAGGGTTCTACGAGCAGTACTTC. Translating it yields CASRGLAGGFYEQYF.

The chain joins TRBV7-2 to TRBJ2-2; 10 nucleotides line up with TRBD1. V was pared by 3 bases and J by 2 bases, with 6 bases of the junction left unmatched. The germline V gene encodes CDR1 SGHTA and CDR2 FQGNSA. This CDR3 has 17 amino acids. CDR3: CASSFRQGAINTGELFF. CDR3 sequence (DNA): TGTGCCAGCAGCTTCAGACAGGGGGCTATTAACACCGGGGAGCTGTTTTTT.

V usage is TRBV19 and J usage is TRBJ2-7, with D possibly being TRBD1 (6 bases). The CDR3 is made up of 14 amino acids. Germline assignment: CDR1 LNHDA and CDR2 SQIVND (reference sequence). The V end lost 1 base, the J end lost 3 bases, and 10 bases lay between the germline ends. The CDR3 is CASSIGGQIYEQYF. The DNA of the CDR3 is TGTGCCAGTAGTATAGGGGGGCAGATCTACGAGCAGTACTTC.

The chain uses TRBV7-9 and TRBJ2-5, with 13 bases matching TRBD2. CDR3 length: 15 residues. Trimming took 2 bases from V and 4 from J; bases not matched to a gene: 1. CDR1 is SEHNR and CDR2 is FQNEAQ in the germline V gene (reference sequence). Written as DNA, the CDR3 is TGTGCCAGCAGCTTAAGACTAGCGGGAGGAGAGACCCAGTACTTC. Translating it yields CASSLRLAGGETQYF. Filled out from reference TRBV7-9 and TRBJ2-5, the complete variable domain reads DTGVSQNPRHKITKRGQNVTFRCDPISEHNRLYWYRQTLGQGPEFLTYFQNEAQLEKSRLLSDRFSAERPKGSFSTLEIQRTEQGDSAMYLCASSLRLAGGETQYFGPGTRLLVL.

This chain uses TRBV4-3 with TRBJ2-7; 8 nucleotides align to TRBD1. The junction had 0 bases not matched to a gene; V was cut back by 1 base and J by 4 bases. This CDR3 is 13 amino acids long. Germline-derived CDR1 and CDR2 are LGHNA and YSLEER. CDR3: CASSQGTGYEQYF. The CDR3 nucleotides read TGCGCCAGCAGCCAAGGGACAGGGTACGAGCAGTACTTC.

The chain combines TRBV24-1 with TRBJ1-2, with D unresolved. Looked up from germline, CDR1 is KGHDR and CDR2 is SFDVKD. V lost 3 bases and J 7 bases, leaving 17 bases between the germline ends. The CDR3 covers 15 residues. Here the CDR3 DNA reads TGTGCCACCAGTGATCCGGCAGAGGGATTGGTTGGCTACACCTTC. The encoded protein is CATSDPAEGLVGYTF.

V usage is TRBV6-1 and J usage is TRBJ1-2, with D uncertain. This CDR3 is 13 amino acids long. V lost 0 bases and J lost 7, with 9 bases in between. Germline V lookup: CDR1 MNHNS, CDR2 SASEGT. CDR3 region: CASSEAGGFGYTF. The CDR3 nucleotides read TGTGCCAGCAGTGAAGCAGGAGGGTTTGGCTACACCTTC.

The J gene is TRBJ2-3, the V gene TRBV5-1; 9 nucleotides line up with TRBD1. V trimming: 0 bases; J trimming: 3 bases; junction bases outside the gene matches: 2. The CDR3 runs 15 residues. CDR1 and CDR2 (germline): SGHRS, YFSETQ. CDR3: CASSLGTGATDTQYF. In DNA form, the CDR3 reads TGCGCCAGCAGCTTGGGGACAGGGGCGACAGATACGCAGTATTTT.